One and the same sample provided the 2 T cell receptor beta chains below, sequenced in a study of shared clonotypes between healthy human individuals (dated by TCRdb to about 2020). Libraries were prepared through the immunoSEQ multiplex PCR assay. The source is immuneACCESS, and TCRdb retained only in-frame sequences with V and J called. Part of the clones is not carried over; for the studies checked, unresolved V genes explain less than half of this, and the remainder is unexplained. This sample holds more than 2,000,000 clones; more than 85% were observed only once. Under 0.45% of the sample is held by the ten biggest clonotypes. The specimen sequenced was naive CD4+ T cells from PBMCs. The meaning of the sample's cell subset or site label: CD45RA+ positively selected. Source of these receptors: a man younger than 35 in good health. Some clones in this sample may be carry-over from other donors' samples.

CDR3 in amino acids: CASSLGLRRGGNTGELFF. CDR3 in DNA: TGTGCCAGCAGCTTGGGGTTGCGGAGGGGTGGAAACACCGGGGAGCTGTTTTTT. This chain uses TRBV5-4 with TRBJ2-2, with D possibly TRBD2 on 6 matching bases. The CDR3 loop spans 18 amino acids. V lost 0 bases to trimming and J lost 2 bases, with 17 bases between them. The germline gives CDR1 SGHNT, CDR2 YYREEE (reference sequence).

The chain is built from TRBV28 and TRBJ2-5; 7 nucleotides agree with TRBD1. Trimming removed 6 bases from V and 3 bases from J; junction bases left unmatched: 13. This CDR3 spans 16 amino acids. The germline gives CDR1 MDHEN, CDR2 SYDVKM. The CDR3 here is CASRTQQGSKEETQYF. CDR3 DNA sequence: TGTGCCAGCAGGACACAACAGGGGTCGAAAGAAGAGACCCAGTACTTC.